This entry features one T cell receptor (beta chain) sequence. Its antigen specificity is not known. No base quality information exists; no much larger clone differs at one position. The cysteine opens and the phenylalanine closes a CDR3 of 13 amino acids. CDR3 DNA is the only sequence kept; it has 39 bases, read in frame from the first base. V and J lose 2 bases and 14 bases, and a span of 18 bases separates them. CDR1 and CDR2 are read off the germline V gene (reference sequence) as SEHNR and FQNEAQ. Library construction relied on the immunoSEQ multiplex PCR assay. This is the immuneACCESS table as TCRdb keeps it, with only in-frame sequences that have V and J called. A part of the clones is gone; compared with another copy, unresolved V genes explain less than half, and the rest is unexplained. For this sample there are just under 65,000 clones; 85% appear just once. Together, the top ten hold roughly 5% of the sample.

The sample belongs to a study of control samples from healthy donors and cancer patients (dated by TCRdb to 2019 to 2021). The source material was blood. The receptor was derived from a man between 40 and 49 years old in good health. The chain joins TRBV7-9 to TRBJ1-2; the D region possibly corresponds to TRBD1 (6 bases align). CDR3 region: CASSLIGGGARTF. The sequenced DNA: TGTGCCAGCAGCTTAATAGGAGGGGGGGCGCGGACCTTC. Extended through the reference TRBV7-9 and TRBJ1-2 proteins, this CDR3 yields the full variable domain: DTGVSQNPRHKITKRGQNVTFRCDPISEHNRLYWYRQTLGQGPEFLTYFQNEAQLEKSRLLSDRFSAERPKGSFSTLEIQRTEQGDSAMYLCASSLIGGGARTFGSGTRLTVV.